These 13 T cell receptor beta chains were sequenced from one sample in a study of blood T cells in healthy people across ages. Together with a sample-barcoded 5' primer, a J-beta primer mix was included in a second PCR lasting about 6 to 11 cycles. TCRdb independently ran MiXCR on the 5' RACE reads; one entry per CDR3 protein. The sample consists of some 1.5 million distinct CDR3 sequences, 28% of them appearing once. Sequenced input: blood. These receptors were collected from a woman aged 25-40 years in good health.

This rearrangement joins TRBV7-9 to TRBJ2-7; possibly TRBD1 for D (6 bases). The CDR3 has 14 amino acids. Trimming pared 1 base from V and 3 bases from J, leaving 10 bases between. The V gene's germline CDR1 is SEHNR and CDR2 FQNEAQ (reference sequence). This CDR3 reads CASSLVQGIYEQYF. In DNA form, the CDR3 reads TGTGCCAGCAGCTTAGTACAGGGAATCTACGAGCAGTACTTC.

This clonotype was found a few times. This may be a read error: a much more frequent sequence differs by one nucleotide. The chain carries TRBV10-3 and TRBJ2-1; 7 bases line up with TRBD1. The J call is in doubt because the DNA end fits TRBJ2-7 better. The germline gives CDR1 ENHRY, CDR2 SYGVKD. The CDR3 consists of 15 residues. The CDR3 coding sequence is TGTGCCATCAGCGAGGACAGGAGCTCCTACAATGAGCAGTACTTC. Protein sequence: CAISEDRSSYNEQYF.

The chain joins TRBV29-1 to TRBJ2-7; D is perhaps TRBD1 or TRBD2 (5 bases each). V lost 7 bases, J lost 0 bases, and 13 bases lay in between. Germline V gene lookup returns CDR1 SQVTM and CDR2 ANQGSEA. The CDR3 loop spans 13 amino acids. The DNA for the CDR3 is TGCAGCGCTCCGGGACGGGCCTCCTACGAGCAGTACTTC. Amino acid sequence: CSAPGRASYEQYF.

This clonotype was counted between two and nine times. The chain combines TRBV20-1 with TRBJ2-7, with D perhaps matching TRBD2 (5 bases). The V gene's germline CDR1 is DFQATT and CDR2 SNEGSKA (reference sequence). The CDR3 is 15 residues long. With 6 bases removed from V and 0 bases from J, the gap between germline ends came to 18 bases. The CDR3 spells CSANLHRGSSYEQYF. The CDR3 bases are TGCAGTGCGAATCTACACCGGGGAAGCTCCTACGAGCAGTACTTC.

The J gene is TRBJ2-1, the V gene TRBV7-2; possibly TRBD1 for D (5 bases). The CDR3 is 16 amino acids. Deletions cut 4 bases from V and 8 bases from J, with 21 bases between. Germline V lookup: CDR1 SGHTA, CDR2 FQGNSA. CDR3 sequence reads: CASSSKAGKGRDEQFF. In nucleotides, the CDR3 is TGTGCCAGCAGCTCTAAGGCAGGGAAAGGAAGGGATGAGCAGTTCTTC.

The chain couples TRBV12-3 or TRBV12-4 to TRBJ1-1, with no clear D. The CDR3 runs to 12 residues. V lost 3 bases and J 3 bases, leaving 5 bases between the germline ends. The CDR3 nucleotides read TGTGCCAGCAGTTTGGAATACACTGAAGCTTTCTTT. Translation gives CASSLEYTEAFF.

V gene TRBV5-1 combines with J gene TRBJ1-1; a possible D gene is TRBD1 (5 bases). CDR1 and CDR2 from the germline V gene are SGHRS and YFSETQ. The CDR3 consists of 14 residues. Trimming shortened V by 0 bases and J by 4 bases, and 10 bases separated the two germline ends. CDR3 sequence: CASSLGEGFTEAFF. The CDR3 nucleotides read TGCGCCAGCAGCTTGGGAGAGGGGTTCACTGAAGCTTTCTTT. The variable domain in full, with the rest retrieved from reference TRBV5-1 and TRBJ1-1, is KAGVTQTPRYLIKTRGQQVTLSCSPISGHRSVSWYQQTPGQGLQFLFEYFSETQRNKGNFPGRFSGRQFSNSRSEMNVSTLELGDSALYLCASSLGEGFTEAFFGQGTRLTVV.

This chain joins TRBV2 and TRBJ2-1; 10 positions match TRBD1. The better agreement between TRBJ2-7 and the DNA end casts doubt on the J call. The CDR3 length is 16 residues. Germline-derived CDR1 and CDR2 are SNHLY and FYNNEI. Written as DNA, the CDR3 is TGTGCCAGCAGTGATTCCGGGACAGGGGCATACAATGAGCAGTACTTC. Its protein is CASSDSGTGAYNEQYF.

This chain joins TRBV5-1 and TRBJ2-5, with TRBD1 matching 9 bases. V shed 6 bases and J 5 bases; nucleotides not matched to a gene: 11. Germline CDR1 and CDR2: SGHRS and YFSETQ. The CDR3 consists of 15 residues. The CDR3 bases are TGCGCCAGCAAAGGCTTGGCCGGACAGGGGGAGACCCAGTACTTC. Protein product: CASKGLAGQGETQYF.

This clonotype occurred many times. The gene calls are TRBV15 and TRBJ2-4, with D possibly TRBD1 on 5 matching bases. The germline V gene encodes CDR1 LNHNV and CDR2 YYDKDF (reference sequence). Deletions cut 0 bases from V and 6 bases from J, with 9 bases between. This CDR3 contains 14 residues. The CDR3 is CATSREDTRNIQYF. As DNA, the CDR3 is TGTGCCACCAGCAGAGAGGACACCCGAAACATTCAGTACTTC.

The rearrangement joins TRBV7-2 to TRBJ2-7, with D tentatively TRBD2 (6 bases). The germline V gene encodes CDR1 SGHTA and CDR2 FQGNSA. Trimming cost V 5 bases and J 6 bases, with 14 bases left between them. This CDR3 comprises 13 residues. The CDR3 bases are TGTGCCAGCAGCCCCGGGGGTGGGCTCGAGCAGTACTTC. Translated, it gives CASSPGGGLEQYF. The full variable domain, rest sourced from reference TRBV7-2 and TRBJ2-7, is GAGVSQSPSNKVTEKGKDVELRCDPISGHTALYWYRQSLGQGLEFLIYFQGNSAPDKSGLPSDRFSAERTGGSVSTLTIQRTQQEDSAVYLCASSPGGGLEQYFGPGTRLTVT.

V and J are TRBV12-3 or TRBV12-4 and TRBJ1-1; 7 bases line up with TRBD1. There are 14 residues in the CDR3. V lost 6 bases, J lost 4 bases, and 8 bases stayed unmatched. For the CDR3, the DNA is TGTGCCAGCAGAACCGACAGGGTTGGCACTGAAGCTTTCTTT. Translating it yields CASRTDRVGTEAFF.

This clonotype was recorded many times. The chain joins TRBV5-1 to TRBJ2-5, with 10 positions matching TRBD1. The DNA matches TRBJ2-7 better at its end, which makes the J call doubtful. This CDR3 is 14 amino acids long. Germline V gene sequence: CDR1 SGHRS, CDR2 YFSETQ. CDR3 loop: CASSQMTGGGEQYF. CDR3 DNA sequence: TGCGCCAGCAGCCAGATGACAGGGGGCGGCGAGCAGTACTTC.